This T cell receptor beta chain is drawn from a study of blood T cell repertoires in COVID-19 (dated by TCRdb to the early 2020s). Study-level background: Samples covering the acute and convalescent phases of COVID-19 were provided by collaborators in the United States, Italy and Spain. Where available, HLA class I and class II types were obtained from metadata supplied by the sample provider rather than from assay-based typing. The repertoires were made available in a free public database intended to serve as a resource for research on the immune response to SARS-CoV-2. Samples came from the ongoing ImmuneRACE study (first 160 participants) plus 1,254 subjects from 6 global collaborators. Deeply sampled blood TCRbeta repertoires from subjects exposed to, actively infected with, or recovered from COVID-19 were included in the dataset. The sample metadata nearly always contained a de-identified subject ID, COVID-19 status, age in years and sex. The prospective study material was composed of cDNA or gDNA derived from T cells, B-cell-depleted T cells, or PBMCs. The paper's findings and limits, for the study overall: The quantity of clinical and demographic metadata differed by source and by participant and was supplied without curation.

CDR1 and CDR2, looked up from the germline V gene, are MNHNS and SASEGT. The CDR3 contains 16 residues, cysteine and phenylalanine counted. The sequence is cut down to CDR3 DNA, 48 bases in frame from base 1. Clipping removes 4 bases from V and 4 bases from J, with 11 as the unmatched junction base count. The collaborating institutions used their own protocols to collect whole blood in K2EDTA tubes. Collaborator samples were shipped for TCRbeta analysis as frozen whole blood, isolated PBMCs, or DNA extracted from either sample type. The immunoSEQ Assay, a bias-controlled multiplex PCR, was used to amplify TCRbeta CDR3 regions from genomic DNA. The source study handled its data this way. The number of nucleated cells in each sample was estimated from the amplification of reference gene primers within the assay. Sequence reads were collapsed and filtered to measure the absolute abundance of every unique TCRbeta CDR3 rearrangement. For each sample, productive Simpson clonality was calculated as the square root of Simpson's diversity index across productive rearrangements. TCRdb's version of the immuneACCESS table is confined to in-frame rearrangements and falls short of the full clone set. An unresolved V gene accounts for under half of the shortfall where checked; the remainder is of unknown origin. V and J calls and clone size come straight from that table; D and trimming were deduced from the DNA. The sample table records tens of thousands of clones; roughly 87% of these occur just once. In total, the top ten clones hold roughly 6.1% of the sample.

Comment on this clone: Its binding antigen is unknown. Base qualities were left out, and no much larger clone turns up one base away.

This chain joins TRBV6-1 to TRBJ1-2; a stretch of 8 junction bases matches TRBD1. The specimen sequenced was peripheral blood. This receptor was identified in a woman aged 45-59 years with acute or convalescent COVID-19. Here is the DNA: TGTGCCAGCAGTGCCCCCCTTAGGACAGGGTCCTATGGCTACACCTTC. It codes for CASSAPLRTGSYGYTF.